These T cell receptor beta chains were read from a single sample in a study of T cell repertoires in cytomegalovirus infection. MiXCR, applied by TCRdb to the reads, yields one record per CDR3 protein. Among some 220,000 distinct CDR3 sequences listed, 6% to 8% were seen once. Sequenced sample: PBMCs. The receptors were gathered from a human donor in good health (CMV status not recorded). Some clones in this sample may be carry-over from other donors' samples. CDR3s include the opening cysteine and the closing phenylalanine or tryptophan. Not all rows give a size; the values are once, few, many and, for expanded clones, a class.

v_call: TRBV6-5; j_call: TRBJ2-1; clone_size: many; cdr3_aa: CASSSDGLAVGNEQFF
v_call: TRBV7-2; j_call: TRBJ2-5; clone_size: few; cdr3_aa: CASSLGPVRQETQYF
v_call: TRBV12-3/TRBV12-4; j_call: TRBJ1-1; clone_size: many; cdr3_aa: CASSPEQGPEAFF
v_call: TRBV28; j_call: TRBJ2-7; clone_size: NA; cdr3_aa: CASSGVRAGGSTYEQYF
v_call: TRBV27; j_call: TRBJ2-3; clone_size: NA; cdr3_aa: CASSLGGFGGTQYF
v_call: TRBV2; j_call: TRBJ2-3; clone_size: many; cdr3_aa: CASNPDREILDTQYF
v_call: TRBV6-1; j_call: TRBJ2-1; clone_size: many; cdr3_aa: CASSFGGGRSEQFF
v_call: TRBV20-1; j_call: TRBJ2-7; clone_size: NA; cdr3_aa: CSAILGHEQYF
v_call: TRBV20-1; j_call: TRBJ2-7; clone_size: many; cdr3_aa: CSALGQGANYEQYF
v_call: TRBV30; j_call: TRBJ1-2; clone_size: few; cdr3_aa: CACTRSGHLYGYTF
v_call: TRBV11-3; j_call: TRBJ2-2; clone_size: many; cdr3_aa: CASSLEGRELFF
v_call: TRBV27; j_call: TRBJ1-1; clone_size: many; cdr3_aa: CASSLSLEAFF
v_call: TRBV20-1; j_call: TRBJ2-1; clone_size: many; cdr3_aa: CSARAELNEQFF
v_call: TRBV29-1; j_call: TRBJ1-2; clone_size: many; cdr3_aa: CSAGDNYGYTF
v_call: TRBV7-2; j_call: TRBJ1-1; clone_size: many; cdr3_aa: CASSPRQGLGNTEAFF
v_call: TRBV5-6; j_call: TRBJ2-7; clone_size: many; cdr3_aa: CASSFLRFSYEQYF
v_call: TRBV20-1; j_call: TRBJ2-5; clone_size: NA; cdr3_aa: CSASRASGGPLPGGTQYF
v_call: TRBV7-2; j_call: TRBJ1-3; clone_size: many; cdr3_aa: CASSLGGISGNTIYF
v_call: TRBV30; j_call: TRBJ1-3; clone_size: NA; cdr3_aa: CAWSGNTIYF
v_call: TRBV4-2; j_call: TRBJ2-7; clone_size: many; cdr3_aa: CASSPGTGLYEQYF
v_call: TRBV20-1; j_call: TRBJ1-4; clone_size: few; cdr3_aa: CSARTDRGEKLFF
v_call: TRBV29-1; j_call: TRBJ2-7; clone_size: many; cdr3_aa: CSVTTDGNYEQYF
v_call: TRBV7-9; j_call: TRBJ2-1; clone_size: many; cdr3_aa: CASSSSDSPNEQFF
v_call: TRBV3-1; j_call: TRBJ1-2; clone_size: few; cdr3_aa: CASSRRYQGITNYGYTF
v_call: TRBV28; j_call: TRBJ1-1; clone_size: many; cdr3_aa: CASKDTNTEAFF
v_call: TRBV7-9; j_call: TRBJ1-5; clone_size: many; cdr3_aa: CASSPGQGLGPQHF
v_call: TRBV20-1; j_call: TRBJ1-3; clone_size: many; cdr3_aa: CSAGTPSSGNTIYF
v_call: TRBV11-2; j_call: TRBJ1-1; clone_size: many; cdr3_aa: CASAYTEAFF
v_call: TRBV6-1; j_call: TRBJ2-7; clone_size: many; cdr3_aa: CASAGARSYEQYF
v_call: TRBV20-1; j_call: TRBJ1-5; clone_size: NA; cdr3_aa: CSARDRLRTGRGQPQHF
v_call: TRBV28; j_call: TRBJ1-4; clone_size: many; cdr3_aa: CASSPQGTNEKLFF
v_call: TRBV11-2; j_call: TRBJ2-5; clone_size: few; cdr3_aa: CASSFSGVQETQYF
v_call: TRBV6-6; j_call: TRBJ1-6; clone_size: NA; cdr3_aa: CASRDRGVSLHF
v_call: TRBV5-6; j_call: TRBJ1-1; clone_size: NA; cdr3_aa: CASSFPTGARRTEAFF
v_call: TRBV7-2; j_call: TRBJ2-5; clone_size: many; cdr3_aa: CASSLEGQETQYF
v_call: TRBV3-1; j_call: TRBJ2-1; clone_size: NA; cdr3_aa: CASTTLAGGLDEQFF
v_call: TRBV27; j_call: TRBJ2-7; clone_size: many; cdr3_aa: CASSSNGVPSDEQYF
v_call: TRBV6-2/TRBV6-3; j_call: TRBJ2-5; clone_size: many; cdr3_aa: CASSYSSSGTQETQYF
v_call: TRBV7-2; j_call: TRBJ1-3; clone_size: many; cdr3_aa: CASSLVAPGNTIYF
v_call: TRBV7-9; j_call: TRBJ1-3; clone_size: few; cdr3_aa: CASSFPRPPETSSGNTIYF
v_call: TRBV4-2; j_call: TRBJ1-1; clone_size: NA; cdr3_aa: CASSLSLENTEAFF
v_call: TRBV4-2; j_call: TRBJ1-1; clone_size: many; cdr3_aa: CASSQDKDTEAFF
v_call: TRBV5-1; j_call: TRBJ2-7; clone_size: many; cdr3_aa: CASSFGQGWPYEQYF
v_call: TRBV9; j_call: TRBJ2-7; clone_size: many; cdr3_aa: CASSAGLEQYF
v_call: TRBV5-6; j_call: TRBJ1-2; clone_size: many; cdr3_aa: CASSLAGPRPYGYTF
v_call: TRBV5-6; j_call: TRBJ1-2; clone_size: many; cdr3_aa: CASSFPDRSYGYTF
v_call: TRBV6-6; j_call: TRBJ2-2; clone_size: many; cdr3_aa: CASQFQGSGNTGELFF
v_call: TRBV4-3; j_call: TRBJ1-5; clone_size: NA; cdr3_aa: CASSQDWGTFNQPQHF
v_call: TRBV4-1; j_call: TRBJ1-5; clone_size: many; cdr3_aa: CASSKIGRNQPQHF
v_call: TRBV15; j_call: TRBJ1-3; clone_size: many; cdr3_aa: CATSRDNRRGPAGNTIYF
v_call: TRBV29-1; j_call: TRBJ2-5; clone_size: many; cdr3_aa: CSVSSHQETQYF
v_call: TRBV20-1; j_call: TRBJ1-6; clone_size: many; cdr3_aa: CSARWTPDIYNSPLHF
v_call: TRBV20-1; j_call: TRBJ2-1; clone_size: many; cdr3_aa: CSAPRGGYNEQFF
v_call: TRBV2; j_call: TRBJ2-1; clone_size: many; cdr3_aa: CASRDRTHNEQFF
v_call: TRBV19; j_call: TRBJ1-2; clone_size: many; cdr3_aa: CASSMGSQAYYTF
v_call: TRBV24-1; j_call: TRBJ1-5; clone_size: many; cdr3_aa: CATSDPGTSEQPQHF
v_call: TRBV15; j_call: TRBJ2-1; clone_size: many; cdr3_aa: CATSRGGQGGSHEQFF
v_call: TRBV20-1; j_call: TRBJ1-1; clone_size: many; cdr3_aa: CSAAQSAMNTEAFF
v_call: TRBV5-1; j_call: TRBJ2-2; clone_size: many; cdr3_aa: CASSPTTGLVGELFF
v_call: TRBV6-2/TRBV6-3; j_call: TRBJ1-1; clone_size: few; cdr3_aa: CASRKVNTEAFF